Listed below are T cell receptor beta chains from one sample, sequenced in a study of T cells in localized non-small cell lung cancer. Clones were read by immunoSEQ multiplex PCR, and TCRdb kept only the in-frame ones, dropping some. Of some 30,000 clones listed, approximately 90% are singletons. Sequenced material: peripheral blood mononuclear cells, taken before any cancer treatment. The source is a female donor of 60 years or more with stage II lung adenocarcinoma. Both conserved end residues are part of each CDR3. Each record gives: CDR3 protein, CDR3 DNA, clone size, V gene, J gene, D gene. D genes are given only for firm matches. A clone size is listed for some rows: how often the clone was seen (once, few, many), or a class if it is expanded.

CDR3aa: CASSAQRNTGELFF; CDR3nt: TGTGCCAGCAGCGCACAAAGGAACACCGGGGAGCTGTTTTTT; abundance: -; v_gene: TRBV7-2; j_gene: TRBJ2-2; d_gene: -
CDR3aa: CASSLRTFPDTQYF; CDR3nt: TGCGCCAGCAGCCTCCGGACCTTCCCAGATACGCAGTATTTT; abundance: -; v_gene: TRBV5-1; j_gene: TRBJ2-3; d_gene: -
CDR3aa: CASSQELSAGGLDTQYF; CDR3nt: TGTGCCAGCTCACAGGAGCTATCCGCGGGGGGCCTAGATACGCAGTATTTT; abundance: -; v_gene: TRBV18; j_gene: TRBJ2-3; d_gene: TRBD2
CDR3aa: CAWNPPDREISNSPLHF; CDR3nt: TGTGCCTGGAACCCCCCTGACAGGGAGATCAGTAATTCACCCCTCCACTTT; abundance: -; v_gene: TRBV30; j_gene: TRBJ1-6; d_gene: TRBD1
CDR3aa: CASSWGEGSGANVLTF; CDR3nt: TGTGCCAGCAGCTGGGGTGAGGGCTCTGGGGCCAACGTCCTGACTTTC; abundance: -; v_gene: TRBV5-4; j_gene: TRBJ2-6; d_gene: -
CDR3aa: CASSGVFGGYEQYF; CDR3nt: TGTGCCAGCAGTGGGGTCTTCGGAGGCTACGAGCAGTACTTC; abundance: -; v_gene: TRBV27; j_gene: TRBJ2-7; d_gene: -
CDR3aa: CASSPTTGPQNTGELFF; CDR3nt: TGTGCCAGCTCACCAACGACAGGGCCCCAAAACACCGGGGAGCTGTTTTTT; abundance: once; v_gene: TRBV18; j_gene: TRBJ2-2; d_gene: TRBD1
CDR3aa: CASSSGHSYEQYF; CDR3nt: TGTGCCAGCAGCTCGGGACACTCCTACGAGCAGTACTTC; abundance: -; v_gene: TRBV7-2; j_gene: TRBJ2-7; d_gene: -
CDR3aa: CASSYNRDSNQPQHF; CDR3nt: TGTGCCAGCAGTTATAATCGGGATAGCAATCAGCCCCAGCATTTT; abundance: once; v_gene: TRBV6-5; j_gene: TRBJ1-5; d_gene: -
CDR3aa: CASSLGVSGTEAFF; CDR3nt: TGTGCCAGTAGTTTAGGGGTCTCGGGGACTGAAGCTTTCTTT; abundance: -; v_gene: TRBV19; j_gene: TRBJ1-1; d_gene: -
CDR3aa: CASSPPASGGTGELFF; CDR3nt: TGTGCCAGCTCACCACCGGCCAGCGGAGGCACCGGGGAGCTGTTTTTT; abundance: few; v_gene: TRBV18; j_gene: TRBJ2-2; d_gene: -
CDR3aa: CASSSPGTGRLPGAFF; CDR3nt: TGTGCCAGCAGTTCCCCCGGGACAGGGCGTCTCCCTGGGGCTTTCTTT; abundance: -; v_gene: TRBV6-6; j_gene: TRBJ1-1; d_gene: TRBD1
CDR3aa: CASSTGRENIQYF; CDR3nt: TGTGCCAGCTCAACCGGGAGGGAAAACATTCAGTACTTC; abundance: -; v_gene: TRBV7-2; j_gene: TRBJ2-4; d_gene: TRBD2
CDR3aa: CASSQTLGGPADTQYF; CDR3nt: TGCGCCAGCAGCCAAACCCTAGGGGGCCCGGCAGATACGCAGTATTTT; abundance: -; v_gene: TRBV4-3; j_gene: TRBJ2-3; d_gene: TRBD1
CDR3aa: CASSLGANEAFF; CDR3nt: TGCGCCAGCAGCTTGGGGGCTAATGAAGCTTTCTTT; abundance: -; v_gene: TRBV5-1; j_gene: TRBJ1-1; d_gene: -
CDR3aa: CASSPRGGVGSYEQYF; CDR3nt: TGTGCCAGCAGCCCCCGCGGGGGGGTAGGGTCCTACGAGCAGTACTTC; abundance: -; v_gene: TRBV7-9; j_gene: TRBJ2-7; d_gene: TRBD2
CDR3aa: CASSETSGTYEQYF; CDR3nt: TGTGCCAGCAGCGAGACTAGCGGAACCTACGAGCAGTACTTC; abundance: -; v_gene: TRBV11-2; j_gene: TRBJ2-7; d_gene: TRBD2
CDR3aa: CASSYSLAELNTEAFF; CDR3nt: TGTGCCAGCAGTTACTCATTGGCCGAGTTGAACACTGAAGCTTTCTTT; abundance: -; v_gene: TRBV6-5; j_gene: TRBJ1-1; d_gene: -
CDR3aa: CASSEEWTGELFF; CDR3nt: TGTGCCAGCAGTGAAGAGTGGACCGGGGAGCTGTTTTTT; abundance: -; v_gene: TRBV2; j_gene: TRBJ2-2; d_gene: -
CDR3aa: CSGVGDGNTIYF; CDR3nt: TGCAGCGGAGTAGGGGATGGAAACACCATATATTTT; abundance: -; v_gene: TRBV29-1; j_gene: TRBJ1-3; d_gene: -
CDR3aa: CASSPLGGVSSTDTQYF; CDR3nt: TGCGCCAGCAGCCCGCTCGGGGGGGTTTCTAGCACAGATACGCAGTATTTT; abundance: -; v_gene: TRBV5-1; j_gene: TRBJ2-3; d_gene: TRBD2
CDR3aa: CSVDMGRGYEQYF; CDR3nt: TGCAGCGTTGACATGGGGAGAGGCTACGAGCAGTACTTC; abundance: -; v_gene: TRBV29-1; j_gene: TRBJ2-7; d_gene: -
CDR3aa: CATSASLATGWETQYF; CDR3nt: TGTGCCACCAGCGCTTCCTTAGCAACAGGGTGGGAGACCCAGTACTTC; abundance: few; v_gene: TRBV15; j_gene: TRBJ2-5; d_gene: -
CDR3aa: CASSAPLSGRAGTQYF; CDR3nt: TGTGCCAGCAGCGCACCCCTCAGCGGGAGGGCCGGGACCCAGTACTTC; abundance: -; v_gene: TRBV7-6; j_gene: TRBJ2-5; d_gene: TRBD2
CDR3aa: CSAGRASGYTF; CDR3nt: TGCAGTGCTGGCAGAGCAAGTGGCTACACCTTC; abundance: -; v_gene: TRBV20-1; j_gene: TRBJ1-2; d_gene: -
CDR3aa: CASSGDRAGNTIYF; CDR3nt: TGTGCCAGCAGCGGGGACAGGGCTGGAAACACCATATATTTT; abundance: -; v_gene: TRBV5-4; j_gene: TRBJ1-3; d_gene: TRBD1
CDR3aa: CASRLQFNTEAFF; CDR3nt: TGTGCCAGCAGACTTCAATTTAACACTGAAGCTTTCTTT; abundance: -; v_gene: TRBV11-2; j_gene: TRBJ1-1; d_gene: -
CDR3aa: CASIDQYNSPLHF; CDR3nt: TGTGCCAGCATCGACCAGTATAATTCACCCCTCCACTTT; abundance: -; v_gene: TRBV2; j_gene: TRBJ1-6; d_gene: -
CDR3aa: CASSPRVGRALDF; CDR3nt: TGTGCCAGCAGCCCTCGGGTCGGGCGGGCTTTGGACTTC; abundance: -; v_gene: TRBV28; j_gene: TRBJ2-4; d_gene: -
CDR3aa: CASRPLDRGMGEQYF; CDR3nt: TGTGCCAGCAGACCCCTCGACAGGGGAATGGGCGAGCAGTACTTC; abundance: -; v_gene: TRBV6-5; j_gene: TRBJ2-7; d_gene: TRBD1
CDR3aa: CASSRLAGELFF; CDR3nt: TGCGCCAGCAGCCGACTAGCCGGGGAGCTGTTTTTT; abundance: -; v_gene: TRBV5-1; j_gene: TRBJ2-2; d_gene: -
CDR3aa: CASSIRASNQPQHF; CDR3nt: TGTGCCAGTAGTATTAGGGCATCGAATCAGCCCCAGCATTTT; abundance: -; v_gene: TRBV19; j_gene: TRBJ1-5; d_gene: -
CDR3aa: CSASVDTF; CDR3nt: TGCAGTGCTAGTGTGGACACCTTC; abundance: -; v_gene: TRBV20-1; j_gene: TRBJ1-2; d_gene: -
CDR3aa: CASSEDRGSTEAFF; CDR3nt: TGTGCCAGCAGTGAGGACAGGGGGTCCACTGAAGCTTTCTTT; abundance: -; v_gene: TRBV6-4; j_gene: TRBJ1-1; d_gene: TRBD1
CDR3aa: CAIRGDSVSEKLFF; CDR3nt: TGTGCCATCAGGGGGGACAGTGTAAGCGAAAAACTGTTTTTT; abundance: -; v_gene: TRBV10-3; j_gene: TRBJ1-4; d_gene: TRBD1
CDR3aa: CASSLVSSGGHSYNEQFF; CDR3nt: TGTGCCAGCAGCTTAGTGTCTAGCGGGGGCCACTCCTACAATGAGCAGTTCTTC; abundance: -; v_gene: TRBV7-8; j_gene: TRBJ2-1; d_gene: TRBD2
CDR3aa: CASSIYLGQGESGANVLTF; CDR3nt: TGTGCCAGTAGTATATACCTGGGACAGGGGGAATCTGGGGCCAACGTCCTGACTTTC; abundance: -; v_gene: TRBV19; j_gene: TRBJ2-6; d_gene: TRBD1
CDR3aa: CASSLGPSGQETQYF; CDR3nt: TGTGCCAGCAGCTTGGGGCCCAGTGGACAAGAGACCCAGTACTTC; abundance: -; v_gene: TRBV5-5; j_gene: TRBJ2-5; d_gene: -
CDR3aa: CASSEVGGGPYEQYF; CDR3nt: TGCGCCAGCAGTGAGGTCGGCGGGGGACCCTACGAGCAGTACTTC; abundance: once; v_gene: TRBV10-1; j_gene: TRBJ2-7; d_gene: TRBD2
CDR3aa: CAWTLGRLAGELFF; CDR3nt: TGTGCCTGGACTCTCGGACGGTTGGCCGGGGAGCTGTTTTTT; abundance: -; v_gene: TRBV30; j_gene: TRBJ2-2; d_gene: -
CDR3aa: CASTAGTGSYSPLHF; CDR3nt: TGTGCCAGTACCGCCGGGACAGGATCCTATTCACCCCTCCACTTT; abundance: once; v_gene: TRBV19; j_gene: TRBJ1-6; d_gene: TRBD1
CDR3aa: CASSESSGGAKNIQYF; CDR3nt: TGTGCCAGCAGCGAATCTAGCGGGGGGGCCAAAAACATTCAGTACTTC; abundance: -; v_gene: TRBV2; j_gene: TRBJ2-4; d_gene: TRBD2
CDR3aa: CASSPGLAAPYNEQFF; CDR3nt: TGTGCCAGCAGTCCGGGACTAGCGGCCCCCTACAATGAGCAGTTCTTC; abundance: -; v_gene: TRBV27; j_gene: TRBJ2-1; d_gene: TRBD2
CDR3aa: CASNEGESTEAFF; CDR3nt: TGTGCCAGCAACGAAGGGGAGAGCACTGAAGCTTTCTTT; abundance: -; v_gene: TRBV6-1; j_gene: TRBJ1-1; d_gene: -
CDR3aa: CASSLVGTISSYEQYF; CDR3nt: TGTGCCAGCAGTTTGGTCGGGACTATCAGCTCCTACGAGCAGTACTTC; abundance: -; v_gene: TRBV28; j_gene: TRBJ2-7; d_gene: TRBD2
CDR3aa: CASSLGAGNEKLFF; CDR3nt: TGTGCCAGCAGCTTAGGGGCAGGCAATGAAAAACTGTTTTTT; abundance: -; v_gene: TRBV7-2; j_gene: TRBJ1-4; d_gene: -
CDR3aa: CSVQTGIEAFF; CDR3nt: TGCAGCGTTCAGACAGGGATTGAAGCTTTCTTT; abundance: -; v_gene: TRBV29-1; j_gene: TRBJ1-1; d_gene: TRBD1
CDR3aa: CASSLRVASGTDTQYF; CDR3nt: TGTGCCAGCAGTCTGCGGGTGGCTAGCGGCACAGATACGCAGTATTTT; abundance: -; v_gene: TRBV5-4; j_gene: TRBJ2-3; d_gene: -
CDR3aa: CASSPTGMGGPEAFF; CDR3nt: TGTGCCAGCAGCCCGACAGGGATGGGAGGCCCTGAAGCTTTCTTT; abundance: -; v_gene: TRBV27; j_gene: TRBJ1-1; d_gene: TRBD1
CDR3aa: CASSLGGVNEKLFF; CDR3nt: TGTGCCAGCAGCTTAGGTGGAGTTAATGAAAAACTGTTTTTT; abundance: -; v_gene: TRBV7-8; j_gene: TRBJ1-4; d_gene: -
CDR3aa: CASSPIGPYQETQYF; CDR3nt: TGCGCCAGCAGCCCGATTGGACCCTACCAAGAGACCCAGTACTTC; abundance: -; v_gene: TRBV5-1; j_gene: TRBJ2-5; d_gene: -